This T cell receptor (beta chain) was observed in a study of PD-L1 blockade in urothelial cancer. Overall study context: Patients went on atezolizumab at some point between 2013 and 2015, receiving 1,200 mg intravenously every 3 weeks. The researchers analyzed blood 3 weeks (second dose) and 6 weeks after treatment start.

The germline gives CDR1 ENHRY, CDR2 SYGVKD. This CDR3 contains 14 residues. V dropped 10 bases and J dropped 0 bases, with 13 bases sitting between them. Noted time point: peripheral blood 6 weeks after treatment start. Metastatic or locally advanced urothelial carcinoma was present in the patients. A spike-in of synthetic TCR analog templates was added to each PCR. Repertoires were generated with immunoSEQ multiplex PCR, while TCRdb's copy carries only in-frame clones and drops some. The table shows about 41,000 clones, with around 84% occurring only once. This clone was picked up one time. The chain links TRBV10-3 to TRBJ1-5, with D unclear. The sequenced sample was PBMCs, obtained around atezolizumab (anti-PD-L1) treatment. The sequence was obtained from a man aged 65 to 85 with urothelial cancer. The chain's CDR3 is CATQSGTSNQPQHF. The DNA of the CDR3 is TGTGCCACACAGAGCGGTACTAGCAATCAGCCCCAGCATTTT.